The 5 T cell receptor beta chains given below trace back to one sample, sequenced in a study of cytomegalovirus exposure and HLA in healthy donors (dated by TCRdb to about 2017). The library came from the immunoSEQ multiplex PCR assay. The multiplex PCR relied on a mix of 60 forward primers for TCR Vbeta segments and 13 reverse primers for TCR Jbeta segments. The source is immuneACCESS, and TCRdb retained only in-frame sequences with V and J called. Part of the clones is not carried over; for the studies checked, unresolved V genes explain less than half of this, and the remainder is unexplained. Across this sample there are about 170,000 clones, with around 80% seen only once. Clones ranked in the top ten supply around 4.4% of the sample. Sequenced material: PBMCs. The receptors come from a woman between 50 and 59 years old in good health and CMV-seropositive.

This chain joins TRBV6-5 and TRBJ2-2; 7 bases match TRBD1. The V and J ends lost 2 bases and 4 bases, in that order; junction bases with no gene match: 4. Germline V gives CDR1 MNHEY, CDR2 SVGAGI. The CDR3 is made up of 15 amino acids. CDR3 amino acids: CASSYDRVTTGELFF. In DNA form, the CDR3 reads TGTGCCAGCAGTTACGACAGGGTGACCACCGGGGAGCTGTTTTTT.

J is TRBJ2-2 and V is TRBV28; the D gene is possibly TRBD2 (6 bases). CDR1 is MDHEN, CDR2 SYDVKM, per germline. Trimming removed 6 bases from V and 3 bases from J, with 17 bases in between. There are 16 residues in the CDR3. The CDR3 loop reads CASSLQGLRDTGELFF. The DNA of the CDR3 is TGTGCCAGCAGCCTCCAGGGACTTCGGGACACCGGGGAGCTGTTTTTT.

The chain uses TRBV11-3 and TRBJ2-1; 10 nucleotides match TRBD2. CDR1 is SGHNT and CDR2 is YENEEA in the germline V gene. This CDR3 has 16 residues. V gave up 6 bases and J gave up 3 bases; unmatched junction bases: 8. CDR3 nucleotide sequence: TGTGCCAGCAGTCCGGGACTAGCGTTTTTCTACAATGAGCAGTTCTTC. Residues: CASSPGLAFFYNEQFF.

This clone came up a few times. V usage is TRBV4-1 and J usage is TRBJ1-5; possible D gene TRBD1, 5 bases. Germline CDR1 MGHRA, CDR2 YSYEKL. V was shortened by 3 bases and J by 1 base, with 7 bases between the two germline ends. The CDR3 extends over 14 amino acids. CDR3 sequence: CASSQGGSNQPQHF. DNA of the CDR3: TGCGCCAGCAGCCAGGGGGGGAGCAATCAGCCCCAGCATTTT.

J is TRBJ1-2 and V is TRBV7-9; D is ambiguous. The CDR3 length is 14 residues. Trimming took off 5 bases at V and 1 base at J, with 11 bases between the two ends. The V gene's germline CDR1 is SEHNR and CDR2 FQNEAQ (reference sequence). CDR3 region: CASSIEGINYGYTF. In nucleotides, the CDR3 is TGTGCCAGCAGCATCGAGGGCATTAACTATGGCTACACCTTC. The full variable domain, rest sourced from reference TRBV7-9 and TRBJ1-2, is DTGVSQNPRHKITKRGQNVTFRCDPISEHNRLYWYRQTLGQGPEFLTYFQNEAQLEKSRLLSDRFSAERPKGSFSTLEIQRTEQGDSAMYLCASSIEGINYGYTFGSGTRLTVV.